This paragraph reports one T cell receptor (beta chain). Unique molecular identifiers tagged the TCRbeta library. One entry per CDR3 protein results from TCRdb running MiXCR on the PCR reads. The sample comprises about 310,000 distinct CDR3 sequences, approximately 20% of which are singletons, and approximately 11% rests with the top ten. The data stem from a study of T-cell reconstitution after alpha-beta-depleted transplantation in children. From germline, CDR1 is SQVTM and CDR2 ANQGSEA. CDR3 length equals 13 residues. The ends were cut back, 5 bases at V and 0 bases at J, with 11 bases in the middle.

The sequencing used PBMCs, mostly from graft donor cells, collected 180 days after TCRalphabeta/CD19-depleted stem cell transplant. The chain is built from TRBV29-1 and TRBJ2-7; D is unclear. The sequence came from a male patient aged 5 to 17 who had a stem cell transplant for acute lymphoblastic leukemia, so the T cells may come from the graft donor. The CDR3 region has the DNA TGCAGCGTTCGAGACACGGCCTCCTACGAGCAGTACTTC. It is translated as CSVRDTASYEQYF.